This TCR beta chain was obtained from a study of PD-1 blockade in mismatch repair-deficient tumors (dated by TCRdb to the late 2010s). Study-level background: Between late 2013 and September 2016, the trial enrolled around 91 consecutive patients with about twelve mismatch repair-deficient cancer types, every one of whom had been previously treated and was progressing. Tumor-associated T cell clones in the peripheral blood of patients responding to PD-1 blockade were tracked using deep sequencing of TCR CDR3 regions.

Including cysteine and phenylalanine, the CDR3 has 16 amino acids. Just the 48-base CDR3 DNA is kept, in frame starting at base 1. The germline V gene supplies CDR1 SGDLS and CDR2 YYNGEE. Compared with germline, V lacks 0 bases and J lacks 5 bases; bases without a gene match: 5. Details on this clone: Its antigen is unknown. No qualities accompany the bases; no much larger clone lies one base away.

What the authors observed across the whole study: Rapid expansion after pembrolizumab followed by contraction, generally before radiologic responses, was shown by tumor-resident clones, which were often undetectable in blood before treatment.

Mismatch repair deficiency was established in every enrolled patient by polymerase chain reaction or immunohistochemistry. TCR sequencing was performed for three patients who responded to pembrolizumab therapy. In the phase II trial, pembrolizumab PD-1 blockade was tested prospectively in advanced mismatch repair-deficient cancers, no matter which tissue of origin the cancers came from. Peripheral blood T cell samples were gathered serially, both before PD-1 blockade started and at multiple time points afterward. The timing of each blood sample was reported as weeks after the first dose of pembrolizumab. The library was prepared using the immunoSEQ multiplex PCR assay. This immuneACCESS table, as held by TCRdb, lists in-frame sequences with V and J called but not all clones. Of the missing ones, under half trace to an unresolved V gene in checked studies; the others have no known cause. For this sample there are more than 40,000 clones; 81% appear just once. The top ten hold 6.5% to 9% of the sample.

Sequenced material: peripheral blood, taken roughly 19 weeks after starting pembrolizumab. This TCR was recovered from an adult with mismatch repair-deficient cancer. The rearranged segments are TRBV9 and TRBJ2-7; 13 central nucleotides agree with TRBD2. The encoded CDR3 is CASSVGRLAGGHEQYF. The DNA reads as follows: TGTGCCAGCAGCGTAGGGAGACTAGCGGGAGGCCACGAGCAGTACTTC.